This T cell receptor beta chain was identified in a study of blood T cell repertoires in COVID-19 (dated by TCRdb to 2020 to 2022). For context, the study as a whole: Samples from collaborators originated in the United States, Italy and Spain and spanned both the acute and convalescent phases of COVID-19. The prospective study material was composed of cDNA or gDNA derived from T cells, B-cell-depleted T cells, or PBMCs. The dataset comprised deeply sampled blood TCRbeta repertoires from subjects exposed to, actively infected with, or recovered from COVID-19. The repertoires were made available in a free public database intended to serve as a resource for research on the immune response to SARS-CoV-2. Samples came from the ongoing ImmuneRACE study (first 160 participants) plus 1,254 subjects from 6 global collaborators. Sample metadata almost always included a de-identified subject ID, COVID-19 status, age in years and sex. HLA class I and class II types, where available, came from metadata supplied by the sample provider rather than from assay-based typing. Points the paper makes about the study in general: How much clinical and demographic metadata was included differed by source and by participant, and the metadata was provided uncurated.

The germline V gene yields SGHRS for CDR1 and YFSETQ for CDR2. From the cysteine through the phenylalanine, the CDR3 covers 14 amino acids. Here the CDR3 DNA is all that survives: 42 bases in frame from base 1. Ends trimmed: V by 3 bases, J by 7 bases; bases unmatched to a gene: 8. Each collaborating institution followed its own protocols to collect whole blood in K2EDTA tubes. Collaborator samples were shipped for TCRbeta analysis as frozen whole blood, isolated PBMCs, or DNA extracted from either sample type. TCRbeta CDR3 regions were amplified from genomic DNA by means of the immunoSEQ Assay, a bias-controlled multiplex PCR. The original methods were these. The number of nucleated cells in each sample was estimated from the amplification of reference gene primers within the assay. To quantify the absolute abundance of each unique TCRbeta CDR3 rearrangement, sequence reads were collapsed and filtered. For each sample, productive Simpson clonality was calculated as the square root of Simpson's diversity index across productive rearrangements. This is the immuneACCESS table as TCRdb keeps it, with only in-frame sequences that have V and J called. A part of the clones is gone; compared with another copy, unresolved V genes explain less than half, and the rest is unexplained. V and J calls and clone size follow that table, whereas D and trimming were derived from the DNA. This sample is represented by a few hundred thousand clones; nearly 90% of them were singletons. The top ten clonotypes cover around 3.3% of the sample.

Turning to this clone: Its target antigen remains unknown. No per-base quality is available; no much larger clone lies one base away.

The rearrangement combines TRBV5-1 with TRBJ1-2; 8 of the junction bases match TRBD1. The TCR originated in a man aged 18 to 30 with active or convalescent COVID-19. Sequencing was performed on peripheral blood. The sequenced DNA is TGCGCCAGCAGCTCAGGACAGGGCATAAGTGGCTACACCTTC. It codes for CASSSGQGISGYTF.